Listed below are T cell receptor beta chains from one sample, sequenced in a study of control samples from healthy donors and cancer patients. The data were produced by immunoSEQ multiplex PCR, yet TCRdb's version contains in-frame clones alone and is incomplete. The repertoire has over 50,000 clones, more than 95% of them found once; the top ten carry about 1.1%. The sequenced sample was blood. Receptor source: a woman aged 18-29 years in good health. The CDR3 runs from the conserved cysteine through the conserved F or W. D genes are given only for firm matches. The size entry is marked missing in some rows and otherwise reads once, few, many or a size class.

j_gene,d_gene,abundance,v_gene,CDR3aa,CDR3nt
TRBJ1-1,TRBD1,once,TRBV13,CASSYEGTGREAFF,TGTGCCAGCAGCTACGAGGGGACAGGGAGGGAAGCTTTCTTT
TRBJ1-1,NA,once,TRBV27,CASRGTLTEAFF,TGTGCCAGCAGGGGCACCCTCACTGAAGCTTTCTTT
TRBJ1-1,NA,NA,TRBV7-3,CASSLGGLGTEAFF,TGTGCCAGCAGCTTAGGAGGGTTAGGTACTGAAGCTTTCTTT
TRBJ2-5,NA,NA,TRBV11-3,CASSSRGETQYF,TGTGCCAGCAGCTCCCGAGGAGAGACCCAGTACTTC
TRBJ1-4,NA,NA,TRBV4-1,CASSQVVDSTNEKLFF,TGCGCCAGCAGCCAAGTCGTAGATTCAACTAATGAAAAACTGTTTTTT
TRBJ2-2,TRBD1,NA,TRBV11-2,CASTRTGTGNTGELFF,TGTGCCAGCACCCGAACCGGGACAGGGAACACCGGGGAGCTGTTTTTT
TRBJ1-1,NA,NA,TRBV5-1,CASSSFSTDTEAFF,TGCGCCAGCAGCTCATTCTCGACAGACACTGAAGCTTTCTTT
TRBJ2-5,NA,NA,TRBV10-1,CASSGGTRGETQYF,TGCGCCAGCAGTGGTGGGACACGGGGGGAGACCCAGTACTTC
TRBJ1-2,NA,NA,TRBV5-6,CASSPPWIGDYGYTF,TGTGCCAGCAGCCCTCCTTGGATCGGAGACTATGGCTACACCTTC
TRBJ1-5,TRBD1,NA,TRBV28,CASRFGRGLDQPQHF,TGTGCCAGCAGGTTTGGCAGGGGGCTGGATCAGCCCCAGCATTTT